The 20 T cell receptor beta chains in this list originate from one sample, sequenced in a study of radiotherapy plus CTLA-4 blockade in lung cancer. TCRdb's copy holds only in-frame clones and misses some; the assay was immunoSEQ multiplex PCR. The sample holds tens of thousands of clones, more than 75% seen once. The sample here was peripheral blood, taken from a patient treated with radiotherapy plus ipilimumab. All receptors come from a human donor with non-small cell lung cancer who had a complete response to radiotherapy plus ipilimumab.

This chain joins TRBV15 and TRBJ1-4; possibly TRBD1 for D (6 bases). The CDR3 totals 16 residues. Trimming removed 1 base from V and 5 bases from J, with 14 bases in between. The V gene's germline CDR1 is LNHNV and CDR2 YYDKDF (reference sequence). The CDR3 loop is CATSRGGRGQNEKLFF. DNA for the CDR3: TGTGCCACCAGCAGAGGGGGTAGGGGACAAAATGAAAAACTGTTTTTT.

The chain joins TRBV12-5 to TRBJ1-5; D is uncertain. CDR3 length equals 17 residues. Germline V gene lookup returns CDR1 LGHNT and CDR2 FRNRAP. Trimming took 4 bases from V and 0 from J, leaving 16 bases between them. The CDR3 is CASGSPSRGYSNQPQHF. The CDR3 coding sequence is TGTGCTAGTGGTTCGCCCAGTCGGGGATATAGCAATCAGCCCCAGCATTTT. Filled out from reference TRBV12-5 and TRBJ1-5, the complete variable domain reads DARVTQTPRHKVTEMGQEVTMRCQPILGHNTVFWYRQTMMQGLELLAYFRNRAPLDDSGMPKDRFSAEMPDATLATLKIQPSEPRDSAVYFCASGSPSRGYSNQPQHFGDGTRLSIL.

The chain has TRBV20-1 and TRBJ2-3; 7 positions agree with TRBD2. CDR1 is DFQATT and CDR2 is SNEGSKA in the germline V gene (reference sequence). With 5 bases clipped from V and 5 bases from J, the junction kept 1 base outside the gene matches. The CDR3 sequence is 11 residues long. As DNA, the CDR3 is TGCAGTGCTGGACTAGAAGATACGCAGTATTTT. Its translation is CSAGLEDTQYF.

CDR3: CASSIGTGKETQYF. Here the CDR3 DNA reads TGTGCCAGCAGTATCGGGACAGGTAAAGAGACCCAGTACTTC. The rearrangement uses TRBV6-1 and TRBJ2-5; 8 bases are shared with TRBD1. The V gene's germline CDR1 is MNHNS and CDR2 SASEGT. V lost 5 bases to trimming and J lost 3 bases; unmatched junction nucleotides: 5. The CDR3 consists of 14 residues.

CDR3 in DNA: TGTGCCATCAGTGAGCCGGACAGGGGAGAGACCCAGTACTTC. It is translated as CAISEPDRGETQYF. The V and J genes are TRBV10-3 and TRBJ2-5; 9 positions agree with TRBD1. From germline, CDR1 is ENHRY and CDR2 SYGVKD. The CDR3 has 14 amino acids. The J segment lost 4 bases and the V segment lost 2 bases, leaving 2 bases of the junction unmatched.

This clone has a handful of counts. V and J are TRBV6-1 and TRBJ2-5; tentative D call: TRBD2 (6 bases). In germline, CDR1 is MNHNS, CDR2 SASEGT. V was trimmed by 2 bases and J by 5 bases, leaving 12 bases between them. The CDR3 length is 14 residues. CDR3 region: CASSEKTRRETQYF. The CDR3 bases are TGTGCCAGCAGTGAAAAGACTAGAAGGGAGACCCAGTACTTC.

The V gene is TRBV28, the J gene TRBJ2-5; D call uncertain. This CDR3 comprises 12 residues. Trimming removed 7 bases at V and 5 bases at J, with 11 bases between. Germline lookup yields CDR1 MDHEN and CDR2 SYDVKM. As DNA, the CDR3 is TGTGCCAGCACTTCGGGTGTTGAGACCCAGTACTTC. Its protein product is CASTSGVETQYF. Full variable domain (outside the CDR3, taken from reference TRBV28 and TRBJ2-5): DVKVTQSSRYLVKRTGEKVFLECVQDMDHENMFWYRQDPGLGLRLIYFSYDVKMKEKGDIPEGYSVSREKKERFSLILESASTNQTSMYLCASTSGVETQYFGPGTRLLVL.

This chain links TRBV6-5 with TRBJ1-1; D may be TRBD1 (6 bases). V lost 1 base to trimming and J lost 0 bases, with 9 bases between them. CDR3 length: 15 amino acids. Looked up from germline, CDR1 is MNHEY and CDR2 is SVGAGI. In DNA, the CDR3 is TGTGCCAGCAGTTACTTATACAGGGTGAACACTGAAGCTTTCTTT. This encodes CASSYLYRVNTEAFF.

In its sample, this clone was seen once. The chain is built from TRBV19 and TRBJ2-2, with D possibly being TRBD1 (6 bases). Germline assignment: CDR1 LNHDA and CDR2 SQIVND (reference sequence). The germline V and J ends were trimmed by 3 bases and 1 base, with 9 bases remaining between them. The CDR3 has 15 amino acids. The CDR3 nucleotides read TGTGCCAGTAGTATGTTACAGGGGAACACCGGGGAGCTGTTTTTT. Encoded protein: CASSMLQGNTGELFF.

This clone was counted once. This rearrangement joins TRBV30 to TRBJ1-3; 10 bases match TRBD1. The V segment lost 5 bases and the J segment 2 bases; nucleotides outside the gene matches: 6. The CDR3 contains 15 residues. Germline V CDR1 and CDR2: GTSNPN, SVGIG (reference sequence). DNA of the CDR3: TGTGCCTGGGAAGACAGGGGGCTTACTGGAAACACCATATATTTT. It is translated as CAWEDRGLTGNTIYF.

V and J are TRBV12-5 and TRBJ2-3; D uncertain. The CDR3 extends over 17 amino acids. Germline CDR1 and CDR2: LGHNT and FRNRAP. Trimming took 1 base from V and 2 from J, leaving 16 bases between them. The CDR3 loop is CASGLARSGLLTDTQYF. The CDR3, as DNA: TGTGCTAGTGGTTTGGCTAGATCTGGCCTACTCACAGATACGCAGTATTTT.

The CDR3 coding sequence is TGCGCCAGCAGCTGGGGCCCCAGCTCCTACGAGCAGTACGTC. It yields the protein CASSWGPSSYEQYV. The V and J genes are TRBV5-1 and TRBJ2-7; perhaps TRBD1 as D (5 bases). This CDR3 comprises 14 residues. The germline gives CDR1 SGHRS, CDR2 YFSETQ. Trimming removed 3 bases at V and 0 bases at J, with 10 bases between.

Only a few counts were recorded for this clone. The chain uses TRBV7-2 and TRBJ1-4, with 7 nucleotides matching TRBD1. Unmatched junction bases numbered 5, after V lost 5 bases and J lost 5 bases. The germline gives CDR1 SGHTA, CDR2 FQGNSA. The CDR3 totals 14 residues. The CDR3 DNA is TGTGCCAGCAGCCGAAGACAGGGAAATGAAAAACTGTTTTTT. It is translated as CASSRRQGNEKLFF.

This chain uses TRBV15 with TRBJ2-3; tentatively, D is TRBD2 (6 bases). The CDR3 extends over 13 amino acids. Trimming cost V 1 base and J 6 bases, with 8 bases left between them. CDR1 and CDR2 from the germline V gene are LNHNV and YYDKDF (reference sequence). The CDR3 sequence: CATSRALADTQYF. The DNA of the CDR3 is TGTGCCACCAGCAGAGCTCTAGCGGATACGCAGTATTTT. Combining the CDR3 with reference TRBV15 and TRBJ2-3 gives the whole variable domain DAMVIQNPRYQVTQFGKPVTLSCSQTLNHNVMYWYQQKSSQAPKLLFHYYDKDFNNEADTPDNFQSRRPNTSFCFLDIRSPGLGDTAMYLCATSRALADTQYFGPGTRLTVL.

The chain is built from TRBV5-1 and TRBJ1-4; 8 nucleotides align to TRBD1. The J segment lost 7 bases and the V segment lost 4 bases, leaving 9 bases of the junction unmatched. There are 15 residues in the CDR3. Germline V gives CDR1 SGHRS, CDR2 YFSETQ. The DNA for the CDR3 is TGCGCCAGCAGCCTACAGGACAGGGATGGTGAAAAACTGTTTTTT. This codes for CASSLQDRDGEKLFF.

V usage is TRBV28 and J usage is TRBJ2-1, with TRBD2 matching 9 bases. CDR1 and CDR2 (germline): MDHEN, SYDVKM. The CDR3 runs 17 residues. The V and J ends lost 3 bases and 2 bases, in that order; junction bases with no gene match: 8. The CDR3 protein is CASSLNSGGITYNEQFF. Written as DNA, the CDR3 is TGTGCCAGCAGTTTGAATAGCGGGGGAATTACCTACAATGAGCAGTTCTTC.

This chain uses TRBV5-4 with TRBJ2-3; 9 bases agree with TRBD2. V lost 5 bases and J lost 9; bases outside the gene matches: 4. CDR3 size: 12 residues. CDR1 and CDR2 (germline): SGHNT, YYREEE (reference sequence). The CDR3 protein is CASSLAGQTQYF. CDR3 DNA sequence: TGTGCCAGCAGTCTAGCGGGGCAAACGCAGTATTTT.

The V call is TRBV18, the J call TRBJ2-1; TRBD2 aligns across 12 bases. Germline CDR1 is KGHSH and CDR2 is LQKENI. J was trimmed by 7 bases and V by 3 bases; bases with no gene match: 7. The length of the CDR3 is 16 residues. The CDR3 region has the DNA TGTGCCAGCTCACCGGGTACTAGCGGGAGGTCGAATGAGCAGTTCTTC. This translates into CASSPGTSGRSNEQFF.

The genes are TRBV19 and TRBJ1-2; 7 nucleotides agree with TRBD1. Germline V CDR1 and CDR2: LNHDA, SQIVND (reference sequence). There are 16 residues in the CDR3. The ends lost 10 bases at V and 2 bases at J; junction bases unmatched: 16. CDR3 in amino acids: CATRGGAGGGNYGYTF. The CDR3 nucleotides are TGTGCCACCCGGGGGGGAGCAGGGGGAGGGAACTATGGCTACACCTTC.

The chain joins TRBV27 to TRBJ1-2; D is perhaps TRBD1 (5 bases). Trimming cost V 6 bases and J 1 base, with 30 bases left between them. The CDR3 spans 20 residues. Germline CDR1 is MNHEY and CDR2 is SMNVEV (reference sequence). CDR3 in amino acids: CASRERRLGTSGILNYGYTF. The CDR3 DNA sequence: TGTGCCAGCAGGGAGCGCCGCCTCGGAACCTCAGGGATACTTAACTATGGCTACACCTTC.